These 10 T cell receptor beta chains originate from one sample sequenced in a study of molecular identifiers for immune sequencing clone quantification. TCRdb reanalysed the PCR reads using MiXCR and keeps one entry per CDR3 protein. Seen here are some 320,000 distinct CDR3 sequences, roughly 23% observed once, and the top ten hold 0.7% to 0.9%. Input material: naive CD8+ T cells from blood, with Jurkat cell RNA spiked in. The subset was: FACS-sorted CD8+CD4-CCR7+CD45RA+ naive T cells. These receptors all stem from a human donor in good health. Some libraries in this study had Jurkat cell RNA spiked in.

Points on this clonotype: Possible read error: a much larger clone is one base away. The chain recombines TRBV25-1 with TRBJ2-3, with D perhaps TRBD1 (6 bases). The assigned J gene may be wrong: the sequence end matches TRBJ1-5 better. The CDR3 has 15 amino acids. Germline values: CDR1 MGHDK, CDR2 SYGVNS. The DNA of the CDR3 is TGTGCCAGCAGTGAGCGGGACATCAATGAGTTAGCGCAGCATTTT. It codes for CASSERDINELAQHF.

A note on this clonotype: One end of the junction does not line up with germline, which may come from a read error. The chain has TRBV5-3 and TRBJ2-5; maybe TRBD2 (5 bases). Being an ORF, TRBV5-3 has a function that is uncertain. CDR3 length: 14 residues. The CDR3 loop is CASSFSGTQETLYF. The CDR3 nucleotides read TGTGCCAGCAGCTTTTCGGGAACTCAAGAGACCCTGTACTTC.

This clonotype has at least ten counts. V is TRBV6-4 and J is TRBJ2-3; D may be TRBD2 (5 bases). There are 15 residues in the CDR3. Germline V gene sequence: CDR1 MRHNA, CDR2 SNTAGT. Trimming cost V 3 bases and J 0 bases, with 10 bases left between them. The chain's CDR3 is CASSDSVSSTDTQYF. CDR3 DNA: TGTGCCAGCAGTGATAGCGTTTCTAGCACAGATACGCAGTATTTT.

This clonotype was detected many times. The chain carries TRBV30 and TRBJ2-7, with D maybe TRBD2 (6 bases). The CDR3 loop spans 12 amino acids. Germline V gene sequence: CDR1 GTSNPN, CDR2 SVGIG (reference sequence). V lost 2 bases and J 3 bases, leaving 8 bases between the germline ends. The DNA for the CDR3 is TGTGCCTGGAGTTCCGGGGGCTACGAGCAGTACTTC. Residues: CAWSSGGYEQYF.

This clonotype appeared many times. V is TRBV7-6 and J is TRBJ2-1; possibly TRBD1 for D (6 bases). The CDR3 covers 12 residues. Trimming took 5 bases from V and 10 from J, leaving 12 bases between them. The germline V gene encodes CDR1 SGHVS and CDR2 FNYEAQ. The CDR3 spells CASSQGTVEQFF. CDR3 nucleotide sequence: TGTGCCAGCAGCCAGGGGACGGTGGAGCAGTTCTTC.

The CDR3 sequence is CASRIVTGTGQEQYF. The CDR3 region has the DNA TGTGCCAGCAGGATCGTGACGGGGACAGGGCAAGAGCAGTACTTC. The J gene is TRBJ2-7, the V gene TRBV27; 9 positions match TRBD1. J gave up 7 bases and V 6 bases, and 13 bases lay outside the gene matches. From germline, CDR1 is MNHEY and CDR2 SMNVEV (reference sequence). The CDR3 loop spans 15 amino acids.

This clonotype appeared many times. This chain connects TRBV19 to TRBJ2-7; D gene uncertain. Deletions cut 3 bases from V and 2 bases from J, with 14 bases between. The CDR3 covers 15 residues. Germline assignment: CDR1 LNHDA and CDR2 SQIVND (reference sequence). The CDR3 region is CASSMGLGLTYEQYF. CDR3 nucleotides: TGTGCCAGTAGTATGGGTTTGGGCCTGACCTACGAGCAGTACTTC.

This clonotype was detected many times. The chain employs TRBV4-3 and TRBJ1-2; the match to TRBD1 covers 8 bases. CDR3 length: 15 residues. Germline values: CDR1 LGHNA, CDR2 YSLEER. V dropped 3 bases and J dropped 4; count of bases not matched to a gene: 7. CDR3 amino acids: CASSHDRGGSYGYTF. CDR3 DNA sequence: TGCGCCAGCAGCCACGACAGGGGAGGTAGCTATGGCTACACCTTC.

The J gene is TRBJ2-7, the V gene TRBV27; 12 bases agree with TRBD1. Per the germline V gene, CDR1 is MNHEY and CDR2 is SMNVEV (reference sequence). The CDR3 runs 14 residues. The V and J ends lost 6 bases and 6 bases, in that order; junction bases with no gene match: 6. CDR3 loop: CASRIPGQGAEQYF. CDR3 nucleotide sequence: TGTGCCAGCAGGATCCCGGGACAGGGGGCCGAGCAGTACTTC.

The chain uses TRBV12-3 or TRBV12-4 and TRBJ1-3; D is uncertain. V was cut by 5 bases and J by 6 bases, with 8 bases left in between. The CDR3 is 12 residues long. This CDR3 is CASSPTENTIYF. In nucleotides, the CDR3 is TGTGCCAGCAGTCCCACAGAAAACACCATATATTTT.